This entry lists 2 T cell receptor beta chains sequenced from one sample in a study of cytomegalovirus exposure and HLA in healthy donors. PCR amplification relied on 60 Vbeta primers (plus 13 Jbeta primers). Repertoires were generated with immunoSEQ multiplex PCR, while TCRdb's copy carries only in-frame clones and drops some. The table lists approximately 52,000 clones, 55% to 85% of them singletons. Sequencing was performed on PBMCs. The receptors come from a man aged 35 to 55 in good health and CMV-seropositive.

The chain couples TRBV19 to TRBJ2-3; 7 bases match TRBD1. V dropped 6 bases and J dropped 2; count of bases not matched to a gene: 17. The CDR3 spans 18 residues. Germline assignment: CDR1 LNHDA and CDR2 SQIVND (reference sequence). CDR3: CASSSNVPQGITTDTQYF. The CDR3 DNA sequence: TGTGCCAGTAGCTCAAACGTTCCACAGGGGATAACCACAGATACGCAGTATTTT.

The V call is TRBV7-9, the J call TRBJ2-7; D not certain. In germline, CDR1 is SEHNR, CDR2 FQNEAQ (reference sequence). Trimming took off 5 bases at V and 9 bases at J, with 14 bases between the two ends. CDR3 length: 12 amino acids. Written as DNA, the CDR3 is TGTGCCAGCAGCCGGTCTTCACCGAGGCAGTACTTC. As protein: CASSRSSPRQYF.